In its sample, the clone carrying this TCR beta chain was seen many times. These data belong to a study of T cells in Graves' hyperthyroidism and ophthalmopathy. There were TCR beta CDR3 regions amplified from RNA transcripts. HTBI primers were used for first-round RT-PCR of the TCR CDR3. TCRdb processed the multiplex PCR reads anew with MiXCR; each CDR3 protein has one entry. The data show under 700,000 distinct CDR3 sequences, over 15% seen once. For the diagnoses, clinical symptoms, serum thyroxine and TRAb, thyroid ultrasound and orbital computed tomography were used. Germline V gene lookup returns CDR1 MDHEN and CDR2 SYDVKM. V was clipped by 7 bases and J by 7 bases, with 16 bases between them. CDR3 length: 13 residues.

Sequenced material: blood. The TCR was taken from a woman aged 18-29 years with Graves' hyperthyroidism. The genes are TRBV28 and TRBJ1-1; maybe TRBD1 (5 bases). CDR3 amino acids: CASNEDQGREAFF. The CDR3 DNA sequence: TGTGCCAGCAATGAGGACCAGGGACGTGAAGCTTTCTTT.